This is a list of T cell receptor beta chains from one sample in a study of CD8 T cells in Susac syndrome. TCRdb used MiXCR to reprocess the immunoSEQ multiplex PCR reads, holding one entry per CDR3 protein. Of roughly 180,000 distinct CDR3 sequences in the sample, around 96% were seen once. Sequencing used CD4+ T cells from PBMCs. The source of these receptors is a human donor in good health. Each CDR3 is given with its conserved first and last residue. Fields, in order: CDR3 length, V gene, J gene, clone size, D gene, CDR3 DNA, CDR3 protein. The D gene is left open where the match is weak. Size values are once, few and many counts, or a class for expanded clones, and some rows have none.

>11|TRBV12-3/TRBV12-4|TRBJ2-3|few|-
TGTGCCAGCAGTTTGAGAGATACGCAGTATTTT
CASSLRDTQYF
>13|TRBV20-1|TRBJ2-1|-|TRBD2
TGCAGTGCTAAACTAGCGGGAGTTGATGAGCAGTTCTTC
CSAKLAGVDEQFF
>14|TRBV15|TRBJ2-2|-|TRBD2
TGTGCCACCAAGATCGCGGGAGTTACCGGGGAGCTGTTTTTT
CATKIAGVTGELFF
>14|TRBV18|TRBJ2-7|-|-
TGTGCCAGCTCACCAAGCGGAAGCTCCTACGAGCAGTACTTC
CASSPSGSSYEQYF
>14|TRBV20-1|TRBJ2-3|few|-
TGCAGTGCTAGAGCCGGGACTAGCACAGATACGCAGTATTTT
CSARAGTSTDTQYF
>14|TRBV20-1|TRBJ2-2|-|-
TGCAGTGCTCACCACTCCGCGGGTCCCGGGGAGCTGTTTTTT
CSAHHSAGPGELFF
>15|TRBV7-9|TRBJ1-5|-|-
TGTGCCAGCAGCTTGGCGGGGGCGCAAGGTCAGCCCCAGCATTTT
CASSLAGAQGQPQHF
>16|TRBV6-6|TRBJ2-7|-|-
TGTGCCAGCAGTGCGCATACGGGATCCGGGGGGCTCGAGCAGTACTTC
CASSAHTGSGGLEQYF
>16|TRBV6-2/TRBV6-3|TRBJ2-5|-|TRBD1
TGTGCCAGCAGTCACGGGTGGGACAGGGATCCGAAGACCCAGTACTTC
CASSHGWDRDPKTQYF
>14|TRBV29-1|TRBJ2-1|-|TRBD2
TGCAGCGTTGGGCGTAGCGGGAGAGGCAATGAGCAGTTCTTC
CSVGRSGRGNEQFF
>15|TRBV15|TRBJ2-6|-|-
TGTGCCACCGCTAATGGCGCCACTGGGGCCAACGTCCTGACTTTC
CATANGATGANVLTF
>15|TRBV20-1|TRBJ2-7|-|-
TGCAGTGCTATATCCGGACCACCTGAAACCTACGAGCAGTACTTC
CSAISGPPETYEQYF
>14|TRBV19|TRBJ2-5|-|TRBD1
TGTGCCAGTAGCGGGACAGGGGGTCTAGAGACCCAGTACTTC
CASSGTGGLETQYF
>16|TRBV12-3/TRBV12-4|TRBJ2-7|-|TRBD2
TGTGCCAGCAGTCCCCGACTAGCGGGAGTTCCGCTCCCCGCGTACTTC
CASSPRLAGVPLPAYF
>13|TRBV23-1|TRBJ1-2|-|-
TGCGCCAGCTTACCGAACTCTAACTATGGCTACACCTTC
CASLPNSNYGYTF
>15|TRBV9|TRBJ2-1|-|-
TGTGCCAGCAGCCCCGGGGTGTTTTCCATCAATGAGCAGTTCTTC
CASSPGVFSINEQFF
>15|TRBV27|TRBJ2-5|-|TRBD2
TGTGCCAGCAGTTACAAGCGGGAGGGCTCGCAGACCCAGTACTTC
CASSYKREGSQTQYF
>15|TRBV3-1|TRBJ2-1|-|TRBD1
TGTGCCAGCAGCCAACGGACAGGCGAGAACAATGAGCAGTTCTTC
CASSQRTGENNEQFF
>14|TRBV20-1|TRBJ2-1|-|TRBD2
TGCAGTGCAATAGCGGGAGTATCTTACAATGAGCAGTTCTTC
CSAIAGVSYNEQFF
>16|TRBV27|TRBJ1-5|-|TRBD1
TGTGCCAGCAGTCCCCAGGGAGGGAGGGGGCATCAGCCCCAGCATTTT
CASSPQGGRGHQPQHF
>15|TRBV20-1|TRBJ1-5|-|-
TGCAGTGCTAGAGAGGAGGGACGGTTAGGTCAGCCCCAGCATTTT
CSAREEGRLGQPQHF
>17|TRBV29-1|TRBJ2-1|-|-
TGCAGCGTTGGACCCTCCTCTAGCGAGGGGATTCACAATGAGCAGTTCTTC
CSVGPSSSEGIHNEQFF
>11|TRBV30|TRBJ2-7|-|TRBD1
TGTGCCTGGAACCAGGGGGCCGAGCAGTACTTC
CAWNQGAEQYF
>15|TRBV9|TRBJ2-7|-|TRBD2
TGTGCCAGCAGCGCTAGCGGGAGGGCGGGGGAGGAGCAGTACTTC
CASSASGRAGEEQYF
>12|TRBV3-1|TRBJ2-2|-|-
TGTGCCAGCAGCCCCCGACTAGACGAGCTGTTTTTT
CASSPRLDELFF
>15|TRBV29-1|TRBJ2-7|-|TRBD1
TGCAGCGTTACGCCGGGACAGAGGGGGAAGTACGAGCAGTACTTC
CSVTPGQRGKYEQYF
>16|TRBV4-3|TRBJ2-7|-|-
TGCGCCAGCAGCCAAGAGGCGACGGGACAATACTACGAGCAGTACTTC
CASSQEATGQYYEQYF
>12|TRBV3-1|TRBJ1-2|few|-
TGTGCCAGCAGCCAGCGGGCGGGGGGCTACACCTTC
CASSQRAGGYTF
>17|TRBV2|TRBJ1-1|-|TRBD1
TGTGCCAGCAGTGAAGCACGACAGGGGTTAGGTAGTACTGAAGCTTTCTTT
CASSEARQGLGSTEAFF
>15|TRBV25-1|TRBJ2-7|-|TRBD2
TGTGCCAGCAGTGCGCTACTAGCGGGAGTTAACGAGCAGTACTTC
CASSALLAGVNEQYF
>10|TRBV20-1|TRBJ2-1|-|-
TGCAGTGCTGACAGGAATGAGCAGTTCTTC
CSADRNEQFF
>12|TRBV4-3|TRBJ2-3|-|-
TGCGCCAGCAGTCGGGGGTCAGATACGCAGTATTTT
CASSRGSDTQYF
>16|TRBV15|TRBJ2-7|-|TRBD2
TGTGCCACCAGCAGAGATCCCCTAGCGGGTCCCTACGAGCAGTACTTC
CATSRDPLAGPYEQYF
>13|TRBV29-1|TRBJ2-1|-|-
TGCAGCGTCACCAAGATCCTTGGCAATGAGCAGTTCTTC
CSVTKILGNEQFF
>13|TRBV30|TRBJ2-5|-|TRBD1
TGTGCCCTACGACAGGGGGCGCGGGAGACCCAGTACTTC
CALRQGARETQYF
>15|TRBV5-1|TRBJ2-1|-|TRBD2
TGCGCCAGCAGCCTCGGGACTAGCGGGGCCAATGAGCAGTTCTTC
CASSLGTSGANEQFF
>16|TRBV18|TRBJ1-3|-|TRBD1
TGTGCCAGCTCACCCGGGACAGCCGACTCTGGAAACACCATATATTTT
CASSPGTADSGNTIYF
>15|TRBV3-1|TRBJ2-3|-|TRBD1
TGTGCCAGCAGACTCGGGACAGGGGGCACAGATACGCAGTATTTT
CASRLGTGGTDTQYF
>15|TRBV4-3|TRBJ1-1|-|TRBD1
TGCGCCAGCAGCCAAGAAAAGGGGGCGAACACTGAAGCTTTCTTT
CASSQEKGANTEAFF
>19|TRBV20-1|TRBJ1-5|-|-
TGCAGTGCTAGAGGTTTCGACCCAACCACGCCAGGGGAAGGTCAGCCCCAGCATTTT
CSARGFDPTTPGEGQPQHF
>15|TRBV4-3|TRBJ2-7|-|-
TGCGCCAGCAGCCAAGATCCGGCTAGCGTGGGCGAGCAGTACTTC
CASSQDPASVGEQYF
>15|TRBV6-6|TRBJ2-4|-|-
TGTGCCAGCAGTTCCTTGTCGCTAGCCAAAAACATTCAGTACTTC
CASSSLSLAKNIQYF
>16|TRBV29-1|TRBJ2-1|-|TRBD1
TGCAGCGTTGAACCGGGACAGGGAAGGTGGTACAATGAGCAGTTCTTC
CSVEPGQGRWYNEQFF
>13|TRBV30|TRBJ2-7|-|TRBD1
TGTGCCTGGGACCGGGACAGGGGGTACGAGCAGTACTTC
CAWDRDRGYEQYF